These 25 T cell receptor beta chains came from one sample sequenced in a study of post-analysis software for immune sequencing data (dated by TCRdb to 2013 to 2016). The receptor library was made with PCR. Sequencing was performed on an Illumina HiSeq 2500. Unique molecular identifiers were incorporated into TCR beta cDNA libraries to reduce PCR and sequencing biases. TCRdb reprocessing: public reads trimmed at Q25 with fastp, clones called with MiXCR, in-frame beta chains kept. Every entry covers one CDR3 protein and lists the most common genes and DNA from its rows. Across this sample there are around 770,000 distinct CDR3 sequences, with about half seen only once. The top ten hold roughly 4.9% of the sample. These receptors' antigens are unknown. What the authors observed across the whole study: Significantly higher frequencies in patients than in controls were found for roughly five TRBV segments, including TRBV5-6, TRBV5-1 and TRBV20-1.

Source material: blood. The receptors were sampled from a girl between 10 and 17 years old with multiple sclerosis.

For the CDR3, the DNA is TGTGCCAGCGGGGACCGGGAGGCCACAGATACGCAGTATTTT. Translation: CASGDREATDTQYF. The J gene is TRBJ2-3, the V gene TRBV5-6, with 7 bases that match TRBD2. The CDR3 consists of 14 residues. The trim removed 7 bases at V and 2 bases at J, leaving 7 bases unmatched. From germline, CDR1 is SGHDT and CDR2 YYEEEE.

The J gene is TRBJ2-1, the V gene TRBV20-1, with 9 bases fitting TRBD2. The CDR3 sequence is 13 residues long. Looked up from germline, CDR1 is DFQATT and CDR2 is SNEGSKA (reference sequence). V lost 5 bases and J lost 6; bases outside the gene matches: 5. The CDR3 bases are TGCAGTGCTGCAGGACTAGCGTCCAATGAGCAGTTCTTC. Translating gives CSAAGLASNEQFF.

At least ten counts were recorded for this clonotype. The chain links TRBV12-3 or TRBV12-4 to TRBJ2-7; 8 nucleotides agree with TRBD2. The CDR3 is 15 residues long. The ends lost 5 bases at V and 6 bases at J; junction bases unmatched: 12. The CDR3 is CASSTRGGRGGEQYF. DNA of the CDR3: TGTGCCAGCAGTACCCGAGGCGGACGGGGGGGCGAGCAGTACTTC.

The chain carries TRBV27 and TRBJ2-7; TRBD1 matches 8 bases. Looked up from germline, CDR1 is MNHEY and CDR2 is SMNVEV (reference sequence). J gave up 10 bases and V 4 bases, and 12 bases lay outside the gene matches. The CDR3 consists of 14 residues. CDR3 in amino acids: CASSSPPGQGLQYF. CDR3 coding DNA: TGTGCCAGCAGTTCCCCGCCCGGACAGGGCCTTCAGTACTTC.

This clonotype was seen a handful of times. This chain links TRBV6-5 with TRBJ1-4; D is unresolved. The CDR3 runs to 15 residues. V shed 0 bases and J shed 8 bases, with 13 bases lying between them. Germline V gene sequence: CDR1 MNHEY, CDR2 SVGAGI. CDR3 sequence reads: CASSYSNRGLEKLFF. The DNA for the CDR3 is TGTGCCAGCAGTTACTCTAACCGCGGGCTCGAAAAACTGTTTTTT.

This clonotype was seen only a few times. This chain uses TRBV5-1 with TRBJ2-5; 8 nucleotides line up with TRBD1. The J call may be in error: the DNA end matches TRBJ2-7 better. The CDR3 sequence is 14 residues long. Germline CDR1 and CDR2: SGHRS and YFSETQ. The CDR3 DNA reads TGCGCCAGCAGCGCACAGGGGGGTTCGGGCGAGCAGTACTTC. Translating it yields CASSAQGGSGEQYF.

A single count supports this clonotype. The J gene is TRBJ2-3, the V gene TRBV14; unclear D gene. The length of the CDR3 is 20 residues. Per germline, CDR1 SGHDN and CDR2 FVKESK. Between the trimmed V and J ends, which lost 0 bases and 0 bases, there was a span of 22 bases. CDR3 residues: CASSQDGIGRERSSTDTQYF. The CDR3 coding sequence is TGTGCCAGCAGCCAAGATGGGATCGGCAGAGAGCGTTCAAGCACAGATACGCAGTATTTT.

This clonotype was recorded a few times. J is TRBJ2-7 and V is TRBV20-1; 12 bases fit TRBD2. Germline values: CDR1 DFQATT, CDR2 SNEGSKA (reference sequence). This CDR3 spans 16 amino acids. J was trimmed by 3 bases and V by 1 base; bases with no gene match: 7. CDR3: CSARGETSGSIYEQYF. In DNA, the CDR3 is TGCAGTGCTAGAGGCGAGACTAGCGGGAGTATCTACGAGCAGTACTTC.

The chain joins TRBV3-1 to TRBJ2-7, with 8 bases that match TRBD1. This CDR3 has 16 residues. The J segment lost 3 bases and the V segment lost 0 bases, leaving 7 bases of the junction unmatched. CDR1 and CDR2 from the germline V gene are LGHDT and YNNKEL (reference sequence). The CDR3 loop reads CASSQDPTGGFYEQYF. The CDR3 DNA reads as TGTGCCAGCAGCCAAGATCCAACAGGGGGGTTCTACGAGCAGTACTTC.

CDR3 loop: CASIGQPPSYEQYF. In DNA, the CDR3 is TGTGCCAGCATAGGCCAGCCCCCCTCCTACGAGCAGTACTTC. This chain uses TRBV28 with TRBJ2-7; the D is unclear. Per the germline V gene, CDR1 is MDHEN and CDR2 is SYDVKM. Trimming left V 7 bases short and J 0 bases short, with 13 bases between. This CDR3 contains 14 residues.

This clonotype was detected only once. V and J are TRBV9 and TRBJ2-2; TRBD2 might be the D (5 bases). V lost 0 bases to trimming and J lost 6 bases, with 6 bases between them. The CDR3 is 13 residues long. The germline CDR1 and CDR2 sequences are SGDLS and YYNGEE. The CDR3: CASSVGGSGELFF. The CDR3 DNA reads TGTGCCAGCAGCGTAGGAGGGTCCGGGGAGCTGTTTTTT.

This chain uses TRBV3-1 with TRBJ2-5; TRBD2 aligns across 7 bases. The germline V gene has CDR1 LGHDT and CDR2 YNNKEL (reference sequence). Losses at the gene ends were 3 bases for V and 5 bases for J; bases not matched to a gene: 9. The CDR3 spans 15 residues. CDR3 nucleotide sequence: TGTGCCAGCAGCCAGTCCGGACTAGTGGGGGAGACCCAGTACTTC. This translates into CASSQSGLVGETQYF.

A remark on this clonotype: This may arise from a read error, as a much more abundant clone is one base away. The chain links TRBV4-3 to TRBJ1-2; D is unclear. The V gene lost 0 bases and the J gene lost 4 bases, with 6 bases spanning the gap. The length of the CDR3 is 13 residues. Looked up from germline, CDR1 is LGHNA and CDR2 is YSLEER. The CDR3 sequence is CASSQDMGYGYTF. CDR3 nucleotide sequence: TGCGCCAGCAGCCAAGATATGGGCTATGGCTACACCTTC.

This clonotype was counted a few times. The V gene is TRBV5-6, the J gene TRBJ2-3; D gene uncertain. Germline CDR1 and CDR2: SGHDT and YYEEEE. CDR3 length equals 12 residues. V was shortened by 1 base and J by 4 bases, with 4 bases between the two germline ends. This CDR3 reads CASSLIADTQYF. CDR3 nucleotides: TGTGCCAGCAGCTTGATCGCAGATACGCAGTATTTT.

The chain is built from TRBV12-3 or TRBV12-4 and TRBJ2-5; no clear D gene. The last part of the DNA fits TRBJ2-7 better; the J call may be wrong. This CDR3 is 13 amino acids long. The CDR3 region has the DNA TGTGCCAGCAGCCGTATGTCCGGAGACGAGCAGTACTTC. It translates to CASSRMSGDEQYF.

The V and J genes are TRBV2 and TRBJ1-2, with unresolved D. The CDR3 runs to 10 residues. V shed 0 bases and J shed 10 bases, with 3 bases lying between them. From germline, CDR1 is SNHLY and CDR2 FYNNEI. CDR3 residues: CASSEAHYTF. CDR3 in DNA: TGTGCCAGCAGTGAAGCCCACTACACCTTC.

As for this clonotype: Relative to the germline gene, one junction end is altered; a read error may explain this. The chain links TRBV7-2 to TRBJ2-1; no reliable D call. The germline gives CDR1 SGHTA, CDR2 FQGNSA. The CDR3 covers 8 residues. Here the CDR3 DNA reads TGTGCCAGCAGCTCACGGGCGTTC. This encodes CASSSRAF.

V is TRBV27 and J is TRBJ1-2; TRBD1 agrees at 9 bases. V gave up 8 bases and J gave up 0 bases; unmatched junction bases: 7. Germline V gene sequence: CDR1 MNHEY, CDR2 SMNVEV (reference sequence). The CDR3 runs to 15 residues. This CDR3 reads CASGRDRATNYGYTF. The CDR3 region has the DNA TGTGCCAGCGGAAGGGACAGGGCTACTAACTATGGCTACACCTTC.

The chain is built from TRBV29-1 and TRBJ2-7, with 8 bases aligning to TRBD1. The length of the CDR3 is 15 residues. CDR1 is SQVTM, CDR2 ANQGSEA, per germline. Trimming took 1 base from V and 1 from J; bases not matched to a gene: 6. CDR3 protein: CSVEVGQGASYEQYF. CDR3 DNA: TGCAGCGTTGAAGTGGGGCAGGGGGCATCCTACGAGCAGTACTTC.

V gene TRBV7-2 combines with J gene TRBJ2-3; no reliable D call. V dropped 1 base and J dropped 1 base, with 9 bases sitting between them. CDR3 length: 15 residues. The germline gives CDR1 SGHTA, CDR2 FQGNSA. Written as DNA, the CDR3 is TGTGCCAGCAGCTTAGTGGTTGTGGGCACAGATACGCAGTATTTT. It encodes CASSLVVVGTDTQYF.

V usage is TRBV20-1 and J usage is TRBJ2-3, with D unclear. The germline V gene encodes CDR1 DFQATT and CDR2 SNEGSKA (reference sequence). The CDR3 runs to 13 residues. V dropped 1 base and J dropped 1 base, with 6 bases sitting between them. In nucleotides, the CDR3 is TGCAGTGCTAGAGGGTATGGCACAGATACGCAGTATTTT. Encoded protein: CSARGYGTDTQYF.

This rearrangement joins TRBV7-9 to TRBJ2-7, with D unclear. TRBJ2-5 matches the DNA end more closely, so the J call is doubtful. The V gene's germline CDR1 is SEHNR and CDR2 FQNEAQ (reference sequence). The CDR3 has 11 residues. The CDR3 protein is CASSTKETQYF. As DNA, the CDR3 is TGTGCCAGCAGCACAAAAGAGACCCAGTACTTC.

This chain links TRBV5-1 with TRBJ2-1, with 7 bases that match TRBD1. This CDR3 has 15 amino acids. The germline V gene encodes CDR1 SGHRS and CDR2 YFSETQ. V was pared by 3 bases and J by 4 bases, with 7 bases of the junction left unmatched. CDR3 region: CASSSTGAEYNEQFF. The CDR3 DNA reads as TGCGCCAGCAGCTCTACAGGGGCGGAATACAATGAGCAGTTCTTC. Full variable domain (rest looked up from reference TRBV5-1 and TRBJ2-1): KAGVTQTPRYLIKTRGQQVTLSCSPISGHRSVSWYQQTPGQGLQFLFEYFSETQRNKGNFPGRFSGRQFSNSRSEMNVSTLELGDSALYLCASSSTGAEYNEQFFGPGTRLTVL.

The rearrangement joins TRBV27 to TRBJ2-5; D unclear. Looked up from germline, CDR1 is MNHEY and CDR2 is SMNVEV (reference sequence). The CDR3 consists of 14 residues. V was cut by 8 bases and J by 0 bases, with 13 bases left in between. The CDR3 region has the DNA TGTGCCAGCGGGAAAGGGCCCAACCAAGAGACCCAGTACTTC. This codes for CASGKGPNQETQYF.

This clonotype was detected many times. This chain links TRBV27 with TRBJ1-2; 7 bases are shared with TRBD1. The CDR3 has 12 residues. Germline V lookup: CDR1 MNHEY, CDR2 SMNVEV (reference sequence). The V gene end was trimmed by 8 bases and the J gene end by 7 bases; junction bases not matched to a gene: 7. The chain's CDR3 is CASRTGEVGYTF. The DNA of the CDR3 is TGTGCCAGCCGCACAGGGGAAGTTGGCTACACCTTC.